The following is a T cell receptor beta chain sequence with its context. The antigen is not known. Germline V gene sequence: CDR1 SEHNR, CDR2 FQNEAQ (reference sequence). Trimming took 5 bases from V and 6 from J; bases not matched to a gene: 8. The CDR3 contains 14 residues. These data come from a study of cytomegalovirus exposure and HLA in healthy donors. Primers for the PCR totalled 60 Vbeta and 13 Jbeta. TCRdb keeps only in-frame clones here, not all; method: immunoSEQ multiplex PCR. Of 160,000 or so clones listed, roughly 87% are singletons. Study-wide results and caveats: Relative to equally common others, HLA-associated TCR beta chains showed greater clonal expansion in a later analysis.

The genes are TRBV7-9 and TRBJ2-7; TRBD1 matches 9 bases. The sequence was obtained from a woman aged 25 to 45 in good health and CMV-seronegative. The sample taken for sequencing was PBMCs. CDR3 loop: CASSLGQGIGEQYF. CDR3 coding DNA: TGTGCCAGCAGCCTAGGACAGGGGATTGGCGAGCAGTACTTC.